A single sample gave rise to the 3 T cell receptor beta chains below, sequenced in a study of Ad26.COV2.S vaccination and SARS-CoV-2 variants. Repertoires were generated with immunoSEQ multiplex PCR, while TCRdb's copy carries only in-frame clones and drops some. The table shows 430,000 or so clones, with 80% to 95% occurring only once. The treatment here: approximately 18 received Ad26.COV2.S at low or high dose, single or two shots; a few received placebo; per-sample allocation not given. Sampling occurred on day 63 after the first vaccine or placebo injection. The sample in question was peripheral blood, obtained in a trial of Ad26.COV2.S vaccine versus placebo. These receptor sequences come from a person between 18 and 65 years old who received the Ad26.COV2.S COVID-19 vaccine or a placebo.

Here the CDR3 reads CASSLGAFSYNEQFF. As DNA, the CDR3 is TGTGCCAGCAGCTTAGGAGCATTCTCCTACAATGAGCAGTTCTTC. The chain carries TRBV11-2 and TRBJ2-1; D unresolved. CDR3 length: 15 amino acids. Trimming shortened V by 1 base and J by 0 bases, and 7 bases separated the two germline ends. CDR1 is SGHAT, CDR2 FQNNGV, per germline. The whole variable domain, filled in from reference TRBV11-2 and TRBJ2-1, reads EAGVAQSPRYKIIEKRQSVAFWCNPISGHATLYWYQQILGQGPKLLIQFQNNGVVDDSQLPKDRFSAERLKGVDSTLKIQPAKLEDSAVYLCASSLGAFSYNEQFFGPGTRLTVL.

About this clone itself: Additional DNA sequences in this sample encode the identical CDR3. This chain joins TRBV6-1 and TRBJ1-6; D call uncertain. Germline V lookup: CDR1 MNHNS, CDR2 SASEGT. The V gene lost 2 bases and the J gene lost 0 bases, with 5 bases spanning the gap. The CDR3 has 15 residues. CDR3 amino acids: CASSERSSYNSPLHF. CDR3 in DNA: TGTGCCAGCAGTGAAAGGAGCTCCTATAATTCACCCCTCCACTTT.

V usage is TRBV12-5 and J usage is TRBJ2-5; TRBD2 matches at 7 bases. The germline V gene encodes CDR1 LGHNT and CDR2 FRNRAP. J gave up 2 bases and V 0 bases, and 12 bases lay outside the gene matches. CDR3 length: 18 residues. CDR3 bases: TGTGCTAGTGGTTTGGTAGAGGCTAGCGGACTCCTTCAAGAGACCCAGTACTTC. Its protein product is CASGLVEASGLLQETQYF.